The 10 T cell receptor beta chains below all came from one sample that was sequenced in a study of blood T cell repertoires in COVID-19. TCRdb's table, derived via immunoSEQ multiplex PCR, lists solely in-frame clones and lacks some. The data hold fewer than 350,000 clones, with approximately 91% observed a single time. Specimen: PBMCs or T cells enriched from blood (not recorded which). The receptors derive from a woman aged 40-49 years with acute COVID-19.

This rearrangement joins TRBV19 to TRBJ2-2, with unresolved D. Trimming took 6 bases from V and 2 from J, leaving 7 bases between them. The CDR3 is made up of 13 amino acids. Germline loops: CDR1 LNHDA, CDR2 SQIVND (reference sequence). The CDR3 loop is CASRRSNTGELFF. The CDR3 region has the DNA TGTGCCAGTAGGAGGAGTAACACCGGGGAGCTGTTTTTT.

The rearrangement joins TRBV4-2 to TRBJ2-1; a weak D match, TRBD2 (5 bases). CDR1 is LGHNA and CDR2 is YNFKEQ in the germline V gene. Trimming stripped 4 bases from V and 8 bases from J, with 12 bases between. This CDR3 contains 13 residues. The CDR3 protein is CASSLTSTDEQFF. CDR3 DNA: TGTGCCAGCAGCCTCACTAGTACCGATGAGCAGTTCTTC.

The chain is built from TRBV5-1 and TRBJ1-1; a weak D match, TRBD1 (5 bases). Germline V gives CDR1 SGHRS, CDR2 YFSETQ. The CDR3 length is 12 residues. V lost 0 bases and J 6 bases, leaving 6 bases between the germline ends. In nucleotides, the CDR3 is TGCGCCAGCAGCTTGGCAGGGTCTGAAGCTTTCTTT. Its protein is CASSLAGSEAFF. Using reference TRBV5-1 and TRBJ1-1 for the parts outside the CDR3, the full variable domain is KAGVTQTPRYLIKTRGQQVTLSCSPISGHRSVSWYQQTPGQGLQFLFEYFSETQRNKGNFPGRFSGRQFSNSRSEMNVSTLELGDSALYLCASSLAGSEAFFGQGTRLTVV.

This chain joins TRBV19 and TRBJ1-2; tentative D call: TRBD1 (5 bases). Trimming cost V 3 bases and J 8 bases, with 22 bases left between them. The germline gives CDR1 LNHDA, CDR2 SQIVND (reference sequence). This CDR3 is built from 16 residues. The CDR3 coding sequence is TGTGCCAGTAGTATTTCCTCCGCCAGGGTGATTGGAGGCTACACCTTC. Its translation is CASSISSARVIGGYTF.

The chain recombines TRBV24-1 with TRBJ2-3; TRBD2 matches at 15 bases. Germline V gene data show CDR1 as KGHDR and CDR2 as SFDVKD. CDR3 length: 17 residues. The junction had 6 bases not matched to a gene; V was cut back by 3 bases and J by 6 bases. CDR3 loop: CATSDGGTSGRFDTQYF. The CDR3 DNA reads TGTGCCACCAGTGATGGAGGGACTAGCGGGAGGTTTGATACGCAGTATTTT.

V gene TRBV6-5 combines with J gene TRBJ1-1; no reliable D call. The ends were cut back, 2 bases at V and 6 bases at J, with 10 bases in the middle. CDR1 is MNHEY, CDR2 SVGAGI, per germline. This CDR3 region has 13 residues. The CDR3 region is CASSYEQLAEAFF. The CDR3 DNA follows: TGTGCCAGCAGTTACGAACAGCTCGCTGAAGCTTTCTTT.

The count of this clone is one. CDR3 in DNA: TGTGCCAGCAGCTCTGACCGGGACAAAACCTACGAGCAGTACTTC. Residues: CASSSDRDKTYEQYF. V is TRBV7-9 and J is TRBJ2-7, with D perhaps TRBD1 (6 bases). Germline V gene sequence: CDR1 SEHNR, CDR2 FQNEAQ (reference sequence). The CDR3 runs to 15 residues. The V end lost 4 bases, the J end lost 2 bases, and 15 bases lay between the germline ends.

V gene TRBV7-8 combines with J gene TRBJ1-2; 12 bases align to TRBD1. Per the germline V gene, CDR1 is SGHVS and CDR2 is FQNEAQ. With V trimmed by 4 bases and J by 5 bases, 5 bases remained unmatched. This CDR3 is 15 amino acids long. This CDR3 is CASSYGTGGRYGYTF. CDR3 nucleotides: TGTGCCAGCAGCTATGGGACAGGGGGCCGGTATGGCTACACCTTC.

This sequence joins TRBV2 and TRBJ2-3; a possible D gene is TRBD2 (6 bases). CDR3 length: 15 residues. Deletions cut 4 bases from V and 1 base from J, with 12 bases between. The germline V gene has CDR1 SNHLY and CDR2 FYNNEI. DNA for the CDR3: TGTGCCAGCAGTGGGACTATCAGCCGCACAGATACGCAGTATTTT. This gives the protein CASSGTISRTDTQYF.

The chain carries TRBV6-4 and TRBJ1-4; D uncertain. CDR3 length equals 13 residues. Germline V gene sequence: CDR1 MRHNA, CDR2 SNTAGT. The V end was cut by 6 bases, the J end by 8 bases, with 13 bases between. The CDR3: CASSADHGEKLFF. The CDR3 DNA sequence: TGTGCCAGCAGCGCCGACCACGGGGAAAAACTGTTTTTT.